The 29 T cell receptor beta chains listed next were all sequenced from one sample in a study of CD8 T cells in ankylosing spondylitis. Their antigens remain unidentified. MiXCR, run by TCRdb on the 5' RACE reads, gives a single entry per CDR3 protein. The sample consists of around 540,000 distinct CDR3 sequences, about 12% of them appearing once. Notes on the study in general: Ankylosing spondylitis blood appeared to carry a characteristic TCR beta motif of fewer than 10 highly homologous variants.

The source material was blood, either unsorted or a sorted T cell fraction (not recorded which). Receptor source: a male donor with ankylosing spondylitis.

This clonotype was counted ten times or more. This sequence joins TRBV3-1 and TRBJ2-3, with 9 positions matching TRBD1. This CDR3 is built from 14 residues. V shed 5 bases and J 5 bases; nucleotides not matched to a gene: 5. Germline values: CDR1 LGHDT, CDR2 YNNKEL (reference sequence). The CDR3 region is CASSWTGARDTQYF. In DNA, the CDR3 is TGTGCCAGCAGCTGGACAGGGGCCAGAGATACGCAGTATTTT.

This clonotype was observed a few times. The chain employs TRBV5-1 and TRBJ2-7, with D maybe TRBD2 (6 bases). Trimming left V 3 bases short and J 2 bases short, with 15 bases between. The CDR3 extends over 15 amino acids. Germline V gene sequence: CDR1 SGHRS, CDR2 YFSETQ. For the CDR3, the DNA is TGCGCCAGCAGCTGGGGACCCGGGGGTCCCTACGAGCAGTACGTC. As protein: CASSWGPGGPYEQYV.

The rearrangement links TRBV5-6 to TRBJ2-3, with 14 bases identical to TRBD2. V trimming: 4 bases; J trimming: 6 bases; junction bases outside the gene matches: 16. There are 19 residues in the CDR3. Germline CDR1 is SGHDT and CDR2 is YYEEEE. The CDR3 bases are TGTGCCAGCAGCCTGAGACTAGCGGGAGGGCCAACGTCTTGGGATACGCAGTATTTT. It yields the protein CASSLRLAGGPTSWDTQYF.

This clonotype was counted many times. The chain recombines TRBV4-2 with TRBJ2-2; D gene uncertain. The CDR3 runs 14 residues. The V end was cut by 1 base, the J end by 10 bases, with 13 bases between. The germline V gene has CDR1 LGHNA and CDR2 YNFKEQ. In nucleotides, the CDR3 is TGTGCCAGCAGCCAAGGACTGGGGTTCGTGGAGCTGTTTTTT. The encoded protein is CASSQGLGFVELFF.

This clonotype was found many times. The V call is TRBV20-1, the J call TRBJ2-1; 7 nucleotides agree with TRBD1. From germline, CDR1 is DFQATT and CDR2 SNEGSKA (reference sequence). The CDR3 consists of 12 residues. The V gene end was trimmed by 0 bases and the J gene end by 8 bases; junction bases not matched to a gene: 1. CDR3 sequence: CSARDRGYEQFF. CDR3 DNA sequence: TGCAGTGCTAGAGACAGGGGGTATGAGCAGTTCTTC.

This chain joins TRBV29-1 and TRBJ1-2; no definite D call. This CDR3 is 11 amino acids long. Deletions cut 5 bases from V and 6 bases from J, with 10 bases between. Looked up from germline, CDR1 is SQVTM and CDR2 is ANQGSEA. CDR3 DNA sequence: TGCAGCGTTAACAGTAATAATGGCTACACCTTC. It encodes CSVNSNNGYTF.

This clonotype was seen a few times. The chain uses TRBV27 and TRBJ2-5; the D is unclear. Germline CDR1 reads MNHEY; CDR2 reads SMNVEV (reference sequence). V gave up 1 base and J gave up 2 bases, with 26 bases separating them. This CDR3 has 20 amino acids. The chain's CDR3 is CASSLFRRPASDGFQETQYF. CDR3 in DNA: TGTGCCAGCAGTTTATTTCGCCGACCGGCCAGCGACGGTTTTCAAGAGACCCAGTACTTC.

This clonotype was observed at least ten times. The chain links TRBV24-1 to TRBJ2-1; 7 nucleotides agree with TRBD2. The CDR3 length is 17 residues. The trim removed 1 base at V and 10 bases at J, leaving 15 bases unmatched. Germline V gene data show CDR1 as KGHDR and CDR2 as SFDVKD. Here the CDR3 DNA reads TGTGCCACCAGTGATTTTTCCGGGGGAGGGCCCCCGGGGGAGCAGTTCTTC. Protein product: CATSDFSGGGPPGEQFF.

V usage is TRBV11-1 and J usage is TRBJ2-6; 8 nucleotides agree with TRBD2. Germline CDR1 SGHAT, CDR2 FQDESV (reference sequence). V lost 6 bases to trimming and J lost 0 bases; unmatched junction nucleotides: 13. This CDR3 comprises 19 residues. In DNA, the CDR3 is TGTGCCAGCAGTCTCATCCCGGGGGGGGAAAGCTCTGGGGCCAACGTCCTGACTTTC. Its protein is CASSLIPGGESSGANVLTF. The whole variable domain, remainder taken from reference TRBV11-1 and TRBJ2-6, is EAEVAQSPRYKITEKSQAVAFWCDPISGHATLYWYRQILGQGPELLVQFQDESVVDDSQLPKDRFSAERLKGVDSTLKIQPAELGDSAMYLCASSLIPGGESSGANVLTFGAGSRLTVL.

This clonotype has only a few counts. This rearrangement joins TRBV2 to TRBJ2-1, with 9 bases identical to TRBD2. J gave up 0 bases and V 8 bases, and 8 bases lay outside the gene matches. The CDR3 consists of 16 residues. Germline CDR1 reads SNHLY; CDR2 reads FYNNEI. DNA for the CDR3: TGTGCCAGCGGGGGGCGGGAGGGTCTCTCCTACAATGAGCAGTTCTTC. This gives the protein CASGGREGLSYNEQFF.

The V gene is TRBV10-2, the J gene TRBJ1-5; the match to TRBD1 covers 8 bases. The CDR3 loop spans 14 amino acids. V was clipped by 8 bases and J by 0 bases; unmatched bases: 3. Germline lookup yields CDR1 WSHSY and CDR2 SAAADI. The CDR3 nucleotides are TGCGCCAGCCAAACAGGGGGTAGCAATCAGCCCCAGCATTTT. Translated: CASQTGGSNQPQHF.

This clonotype was detected only a few times. The V gene is TRBV10-1, the J gene TRBJ2-3; 9 nucleotides agree with TRBD1. CDR1 and CDR2 from the germline V gene are WNHNN and SYGVQD (reference sequence). The V segment lost 6 bases and the J segment 7 bases; nucleotides outside the gene matches: 11. This CDR3 has 15 residues. CDR3 residues: CASSLLTGGHHTQYF. CDR3 DNA sequence: TGCGCCAGCAGCCTCCTGACAGGGGGGCACCATACGCAGTATTTT.

This clonotype was found many times. V is TRBV29-1 and J is TRBJ1-1, with TRBD1 as a possible D gene (5 bases). Per the germline V gene, CDR1 is SQVTM and CDR2 is ANQGSEA. V was trimmed by 6 bases and J by 1 base, leaving 9 bases between them. The CDR3 loop spans 12 amino acids. The CDR3 sequence: CSVGRTNTEAFF. CDR3 DNA: TGCAGCGTGGGACGGACGAACACTGAAGCTTTCTTT. The whole variable domain, remainder taken from reference TRBV29-1 and TRBJ1-1, is SAVISQKPSRDICQRGTSLTIQCQVDSQVTMMFWYRQQPGQSLTLIATANQGSEATYESGFVIDKFPISRPNLTFSTLTVSNMSPEDSSIYLCSVGRTNTEAFFGQGTRLTVV.

The rearrangement links TRBV3-1 to TRBJ2-1; 10 bases are shared with TRBD2. The V and J ends lost 1 base and 7 bases, in that order; junction bases with no gene match: 4. The CDR3 runs 15 residues. Germline V gives CDR1 LGHDT, CDR2 YNNKEL (reference sequence). The CDR3 protein is CASSQGLAGKNEQFF. Written as DNA, the CDR3 is TGTGCCAGCAGCCAAGGACTAGCGGGTAAGAATGAGCAGTTCTTC.

V gene TRBV7-2 combines with J gene TRBJ2-3; weak D call: TRBD2 (5 bases). V lost 1 base and J 1 base, leaving 15 bases between the germline ends. Germline-derived CDR1 and CDR2 are SGHTA and FQGNSA. This CDR3 spans 17 amino acids. CDR3 in DNA: TGTGCCAGCAGCTTAGGTCGACTGGCGGGCGGCACAGATACGCAGTATTTT. This sequence encodes CASSLGRLAGGTDTQYF.

This clonotype was counted at least ten times. The V and J genes are TRBV3-1 and TRBJ1-4; D uncertain. The CDR3 runs to 16 residues. V lost 1 base to trimming and J lost 10 bases, with 19 bases between them. CDR1 is LGHDT and CDR2 is YNNKEL in the germline V gene (reference sequence). CDR3: CASSQAPVVNGGKLFF. The CDR3 DNA follows: TGTGCCAGCAGCCAAGCCCCCGTCGTCAACGGCGGAAAACTGTTTTTT.

This clonotype was detected a few times. The chain is built from TRBV12-3 or TRBV12-4 and TRBJ1-2; TRBD1 matches 8 bases. The J segment lost 6 bases and the V segment lost 6 bases, leaving 6 bases of the junction unmatched. This CDR3 has 13 residues. The CDR3 here is CASSGTGADGYTF. In DNA form, the CDR3 reads TGTGCCAGCAGCGGGACAGGAGCGGATGGCTACACCTTC.

This clonotype turned up a few times. The rearrangement uses TRBV29-1 and TRBJ2-1; TRBD2 agrees at 11 bases. Looked up from germline, CDR1 is SQVTM and CDR2 is ANQGSEA. V trimming: 6 bases; J trimming: 8 bases; junction bases outside the gene matches: 15. The CDR3 is 16 residues long. CDR3 amino acids: CSVRLAGKVRGYEQFF. The CDR3 coding sequence is TGCAGCGTCCGACTAGCGGGAAAGGTTCGAGGCTATGAGCAGTTCTTC.

This clonotype was seen repeatedly, ten times or more. The chain combines TRBV2 with TRBJ1-5; D is ambiguous. This CDR3 is built from 11 residues. The V end was cut by 6 bases, the J end by 9 bases, with 9 bases between. Germline V lookup: CDR1 SNHLY, CDR2 FYNNEI. The CDR3: CASSGRGPQHF. CDR3 nucleotide sequence: TGTGCCAGCAGCGGTCGGGGGCCCCAGCATTTT.

At least ten counts were recorded for this clonotype. The gene calls are TRBV5-1 and TRBJ2-1; D not resolved. Germline V gene lookup returns CDR1 SGHRS and CDR2 YFSETQ. V lost 4 bases, J lost 0 bases, and 5 bases lay in between. This CDR3 is 13 amino acids long. Here the CDR3 DNA reads TGCGCCAGCAGCATCTCCTCCTACAATGAGCAGTTCTTC. Its protein product is CASSISSYNEQFF.

The genes are TRBV4-1 and TRBJ2-6, with a weak D call TRBD2 (5 bases). This CDR3 comprises 15 residues. V was cut by 6 bases and J by 2 bases, with 11 bases left in between. Per germline, CDR1 MGHRA and CDR2 YSYEKL. The CDR3 sequence: CASSPRDPGANVLTF. The CDR3 bases are TGCGCCAGCAGTCCCCGGGATCCTGGGGCCAACGTCCTGACTTTC.

This clonotype was seen more than once but under ten times. The chain joins TRBV15 to TRBJ1-5, with TRBD1 as a possible D gene (6 bases). The CDR3 has 14 amino acids. With 2 bases removed from V and 4 bases from J, the gap between germline ends came to 9 bases. Germline V gene data show CDR1 as LNHNV and CDR2 as YYDKDF (reference sequence). CDR3 sequence: CATSRKDRNQPQHF. In nucleotides, the CDR3 is TGTGCCACCAGCAGAAAAGACAGGAATCAGCCCCAGCATTTT.

The J gene is TRBJ2-7, the V gene TRBV20-1; no clear D gene. Germline V gene lookup returns CDR1 DFQATT and CDR2 SNEGSKA (reference sequence). The CDR3 totals 13 residues. Trimming stripped 2 bases from V and 2 bases from J, with 10 bases between. This chain's CDR3 is CSARLPGPYEQYF. CDR3 in DNA: TGCAGTGCTAGACTACCGGGCCCCTACGAGCAGTACTTC.

This clonotype was counted a few times. The V and J genes are TRBV20-1 and TRBJ2-2; no reliable D call. CDR1 and CDR2 from the germline V gene are DFQATT and SNEGSKA (reference sequence). CDR3 size: 12 residues. Between the trimmed V and J ends, which lost 7 bases and 2 bases, there was a span of 8 bases. CDR3 amino acids: CSVMENTGELFF. The CDR3 DNA reads TGCAGTGTTATGGAAAACACCGGGGAGCTGTTTTTT.

The chain combines TRBV7-2 with TRBJ2-7; 8 bases fit TRBD2. V was clipped by 4 bases and J by 3 bases; unmatched bases: 8. The germline gives CDR1 SGHTA, CDR2 FQGNSA. The CDR3 sequence is 15 residues long. The CDR3 loop reads CASSSIAGLIYEQYF. CDR3 nucleotide sequence: TGTGCCAGCAGCTCGATAGCGGGACTAATCTACGAGCAGTACTTC.

This clonotype appeared many times. The chain links TRBV2 to TRBJ2-1; D unclear. V gave up 3 bases and J gave up 0 bases, with 9 bases separating them. This CDR3 has 15 amino acids. Germline V gives CDR1 SNHLY, CDR2 FYNNEI. CDR3 region: CASSEDPSSYNEQFF. The CDR3 DNA sequence: TGTGCCAGCAGTGAGGACCCTAGCTCCTACAATGAGCAGTTCTTC.

This clonotype was seen a few times. This sequence joins TRBV5-1 and TRBJ1-5; perhaps TRBD1 as D (5 bases). The V end was cut by 4 bases, the J end by 5 bases, with 16 bases between. CDR1 and CDR2 (germline): SGHRS, YFSETQ. This CDR3 has 15 residues. The CDR3: CASSQGPGGDQPQHF. Here the CDR3 DNA reads TGCGCCAGCAGCCAGGGCCCGGGAGGAGATCAGCCCCAGCATTTT.

This clonotype was found many times. The chain uses TRBV20-1 and TRBJ2-3, with no clear D. This CDR3 contains 13 residues. Trimming cost V 1 base and J 5 bases, with 10 bases left between them. Germline CDR1 reads DFQATT; CDR2 reads SNEGSKA (reference sequence). CDR3 sequence (DNA): TGCAGTGCTAGAGGGCCTTGGGGAGATACGCAGTATTTT. Amino acids: CSARGPWGDTQYF.

This clonotype showed up just a few times. The chain combines TRBV15 with TRBJ2-1; 12 nucleotides match TRBD2. Trimming took 3 bases from V and 5 from J; bases not matched to a gene: 2. Germline V gives CDR1 LNHNV, CDR2 YYDKDF (reference sequence). The CDR3 loop spans 15 amino acids. CDR3 region: CATSSRLAGDNEQFF. CDR3 in DNA: TGTGCCACCAGCAGCCGACTAGCGGGGGACAATGAGCAGTTCTTC.